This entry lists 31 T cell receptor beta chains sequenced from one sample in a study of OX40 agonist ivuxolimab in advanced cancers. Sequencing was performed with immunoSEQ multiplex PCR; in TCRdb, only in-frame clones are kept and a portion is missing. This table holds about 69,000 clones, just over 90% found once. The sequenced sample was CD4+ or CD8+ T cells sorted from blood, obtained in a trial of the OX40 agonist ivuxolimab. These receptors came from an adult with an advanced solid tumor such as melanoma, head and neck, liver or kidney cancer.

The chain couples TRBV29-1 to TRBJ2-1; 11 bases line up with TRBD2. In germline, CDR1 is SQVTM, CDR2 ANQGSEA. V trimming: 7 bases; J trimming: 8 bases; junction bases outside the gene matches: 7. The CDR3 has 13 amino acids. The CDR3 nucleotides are TGCAGCGGATCTAGCGGGAGGAGTTATGAGCAGTTCTTC. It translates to CSGSSGRSYEQFF.

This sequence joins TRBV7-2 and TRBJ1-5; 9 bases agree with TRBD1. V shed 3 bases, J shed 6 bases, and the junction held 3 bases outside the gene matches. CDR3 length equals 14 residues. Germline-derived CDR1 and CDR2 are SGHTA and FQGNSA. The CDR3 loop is CASSFTGGGQPQHF. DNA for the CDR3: TGTGCCAGCAGCTTCACAGGGGGCGGTCAGCCCCAGCATTTT.

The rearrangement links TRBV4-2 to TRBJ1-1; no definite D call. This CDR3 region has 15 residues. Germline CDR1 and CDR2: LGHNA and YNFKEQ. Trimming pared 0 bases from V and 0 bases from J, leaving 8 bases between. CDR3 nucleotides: TGTGCCAGCAGCCAAGACTACAGCTTGAACACTGAAGCTTTCTTT. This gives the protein CASSQDYSLNTEAFF.

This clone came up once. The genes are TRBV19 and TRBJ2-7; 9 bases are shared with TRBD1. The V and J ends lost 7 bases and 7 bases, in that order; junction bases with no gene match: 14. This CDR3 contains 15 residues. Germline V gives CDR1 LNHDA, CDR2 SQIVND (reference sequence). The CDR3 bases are TGTGCCAGTACCCCTGGACTGGGACAGGGAGGTGAGCAGTACTTC. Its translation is CASTPGLGQGGEQYF.

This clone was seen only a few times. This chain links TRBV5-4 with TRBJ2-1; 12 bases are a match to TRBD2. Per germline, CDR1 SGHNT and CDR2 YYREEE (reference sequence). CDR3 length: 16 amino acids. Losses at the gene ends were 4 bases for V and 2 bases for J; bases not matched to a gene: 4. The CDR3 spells CASSQTSGRPYNEQFF. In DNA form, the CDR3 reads TGTGCCAGCAGCCAGACTAGCGGGAGACCCTACAATGAGCAGTTCTTC.

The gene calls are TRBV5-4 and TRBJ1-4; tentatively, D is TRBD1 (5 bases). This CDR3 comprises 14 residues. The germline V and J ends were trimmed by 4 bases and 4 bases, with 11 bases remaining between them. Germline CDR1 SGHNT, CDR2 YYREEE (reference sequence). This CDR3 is CASSPTAFNEKLFF. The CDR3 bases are TGTGCCAGCAGCCCGACAGCCTTTAATGAAAAACTGTTTTTT.

The CDR3 region is CASRIVAGVTEGQYF. The CDR3 region has the DNA TGTGCCAGCAGAATTGTAGCGGGAGTTACCGAAGGGCAGTACTTC. The J gene is TRBJ2-7, the V gene TRBV2; 9 bases fit TRBD2. The CDR3 runs 15 residues. V lost 6 bases and J lost 9; bases outside the gene matches: 15. Germline lookup yields CDR1 SNHLY and CDR2 FYNNEI.

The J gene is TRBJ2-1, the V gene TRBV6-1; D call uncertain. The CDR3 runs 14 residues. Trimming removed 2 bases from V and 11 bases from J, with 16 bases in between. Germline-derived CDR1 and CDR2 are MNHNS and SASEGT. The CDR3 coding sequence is TGTGCCAGCAGTGAATCCCTATACTCTGGAAAGCAGTTCTTC. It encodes CASSESLYSGKQFF.

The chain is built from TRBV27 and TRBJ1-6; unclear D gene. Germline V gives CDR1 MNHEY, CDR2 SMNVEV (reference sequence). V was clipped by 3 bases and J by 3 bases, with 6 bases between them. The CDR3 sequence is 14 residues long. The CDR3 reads CASSLSGYNSPLHF. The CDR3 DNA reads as TGTGCCAGCAGTTTGTCCGGCTATAATTCACCCCTCCACTTT.

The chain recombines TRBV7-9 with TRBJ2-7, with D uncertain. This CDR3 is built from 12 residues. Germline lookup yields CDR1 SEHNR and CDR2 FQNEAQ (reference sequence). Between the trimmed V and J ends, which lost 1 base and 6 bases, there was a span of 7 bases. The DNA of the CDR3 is TGTGCCAGCAGCTTAGGAGCATCCGAGCAGTACTTC. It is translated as CASSLGASEQYF.

Here the CDR3 DNA reads TGCGCCAGCAGCCCAGGACAAGGGGGAAACACCATATATTTT. Translation: CASSPGQGGNTIYF. The chain links TRBV10-1 to TRBJ1-3; D is perhaps TRBD1 (5 bases). Trimming cost V 6 bases and J 4 bases, with 13 bases left between them. The CDR3 runs to 14 residues. CDR1 WNHNN and CDR2 SYGVQD come from the germline V gene (reference sequence).

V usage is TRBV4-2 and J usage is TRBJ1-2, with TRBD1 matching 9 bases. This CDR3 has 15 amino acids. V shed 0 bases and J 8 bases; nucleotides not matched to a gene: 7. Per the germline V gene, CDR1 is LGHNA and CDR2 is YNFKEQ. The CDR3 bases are TGTGCCAGCAGCCAAGATCAGGACAGGGGCGGCGGCTACACCTTC. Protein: CASSQDQDRGGGYTF.

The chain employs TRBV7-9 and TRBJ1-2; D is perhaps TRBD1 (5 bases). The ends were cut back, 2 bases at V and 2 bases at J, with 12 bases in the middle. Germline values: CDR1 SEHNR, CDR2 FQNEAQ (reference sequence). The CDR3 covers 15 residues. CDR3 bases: TGTGCCAGCAGCTTATTGCTGGGGGGAAACTATGGCTACACCTTC. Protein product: CASSLLLGGNYGYTF.

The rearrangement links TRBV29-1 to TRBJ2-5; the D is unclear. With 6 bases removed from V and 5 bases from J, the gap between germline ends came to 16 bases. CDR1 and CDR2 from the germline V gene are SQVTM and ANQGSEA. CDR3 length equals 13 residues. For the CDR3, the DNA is TGCAGCGTCCAGAAGAGCTCTGGGGAGACCCAGTACTTC. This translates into CSVQKSSGETQYF.

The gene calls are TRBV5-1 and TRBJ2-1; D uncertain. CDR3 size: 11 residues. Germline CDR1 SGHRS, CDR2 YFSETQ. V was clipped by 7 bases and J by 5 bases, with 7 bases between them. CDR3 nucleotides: TGCGCCAGCCAAGAACACAATGAGCAGTTCTTC. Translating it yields CASQEHNEQFF.

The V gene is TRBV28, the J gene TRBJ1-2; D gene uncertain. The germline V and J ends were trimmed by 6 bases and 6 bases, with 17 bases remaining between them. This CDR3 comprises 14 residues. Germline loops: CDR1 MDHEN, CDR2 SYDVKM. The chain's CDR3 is CASRLGRTVHGYTF. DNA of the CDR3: TGTGCCAGCAGATTAGGACGGACCGTTCATGGCTACACCTTC.

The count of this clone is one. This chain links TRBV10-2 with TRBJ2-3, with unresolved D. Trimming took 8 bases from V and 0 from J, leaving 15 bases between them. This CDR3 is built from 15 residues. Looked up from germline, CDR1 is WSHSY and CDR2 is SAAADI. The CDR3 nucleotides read TGCGCCAGCTTTCAGGACGGATCTAGCACAGATACGCAGTATTTT. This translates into CASFQDGSSTDTQYF.

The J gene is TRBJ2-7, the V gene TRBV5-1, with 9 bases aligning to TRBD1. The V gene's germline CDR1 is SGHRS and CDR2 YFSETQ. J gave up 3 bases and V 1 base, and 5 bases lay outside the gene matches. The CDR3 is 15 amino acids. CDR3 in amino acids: CASSLIGQGLYEQYF. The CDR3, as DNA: TGCGCCAGCAGCTTGATCGGACAGGGGCTCTACGAGCAGTACTTC.

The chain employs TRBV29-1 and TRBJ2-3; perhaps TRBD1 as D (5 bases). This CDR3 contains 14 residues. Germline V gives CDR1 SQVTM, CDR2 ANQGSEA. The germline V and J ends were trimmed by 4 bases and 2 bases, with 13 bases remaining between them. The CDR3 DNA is TGCAGCGTTGTGGGGCCGTTAACCACAGATACGCAGTATTTT. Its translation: CSVVGPLTTDTQYF.

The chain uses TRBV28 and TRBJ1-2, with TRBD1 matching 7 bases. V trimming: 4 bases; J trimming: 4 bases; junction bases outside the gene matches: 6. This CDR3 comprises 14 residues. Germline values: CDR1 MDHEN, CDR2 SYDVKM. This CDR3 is CASSYRGSGYGYTF. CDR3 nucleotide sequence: TGTGCCAGCAGTTACAGGGGTTCGGGCTATGGCTACACCTTC.

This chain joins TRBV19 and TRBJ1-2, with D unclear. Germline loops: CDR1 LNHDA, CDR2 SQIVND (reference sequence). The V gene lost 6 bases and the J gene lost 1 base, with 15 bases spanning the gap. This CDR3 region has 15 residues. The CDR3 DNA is TGTGCCAGTAGCCACCCCGATCGAGGTAACTATGGCTACACCTTC. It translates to CASSHPDRGNYGYTF.

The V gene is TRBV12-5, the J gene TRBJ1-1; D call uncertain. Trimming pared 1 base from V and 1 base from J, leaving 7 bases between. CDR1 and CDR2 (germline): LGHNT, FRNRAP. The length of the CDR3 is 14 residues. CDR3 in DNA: TGTGCTAGTGGTTTGGGTACGAGGAACACTGAAGCTTTCTTT. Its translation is CASGLGTRNTEAFF.

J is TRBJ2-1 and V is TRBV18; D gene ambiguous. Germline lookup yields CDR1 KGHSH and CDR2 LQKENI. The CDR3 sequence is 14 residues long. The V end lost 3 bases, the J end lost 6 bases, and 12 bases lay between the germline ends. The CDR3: CASSPRVKPNEQFF. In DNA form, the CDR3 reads TGTGCCAGCTCACCGAGAGTAAAGCCCAATGAGCAGTTCTTC.

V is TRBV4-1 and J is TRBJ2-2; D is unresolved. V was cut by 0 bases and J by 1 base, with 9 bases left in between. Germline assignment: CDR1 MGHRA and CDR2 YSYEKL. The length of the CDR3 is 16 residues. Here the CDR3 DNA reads TGCGCCAGCAGCCAAGATCTACTTATGAACACCGGGGAGCTGTTTTTT. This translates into CASSQDLLMNTGELFF.

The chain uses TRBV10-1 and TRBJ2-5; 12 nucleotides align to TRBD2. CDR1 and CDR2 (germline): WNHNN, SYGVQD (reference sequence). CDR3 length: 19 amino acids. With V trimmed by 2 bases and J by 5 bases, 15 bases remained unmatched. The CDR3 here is CASSETGLAGTTEPETQYF. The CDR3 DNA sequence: TGCGCCAGCAGTGAGACCGGACTAGCGGGGACCACCGAACCTGAGACCCAGTACTTC.

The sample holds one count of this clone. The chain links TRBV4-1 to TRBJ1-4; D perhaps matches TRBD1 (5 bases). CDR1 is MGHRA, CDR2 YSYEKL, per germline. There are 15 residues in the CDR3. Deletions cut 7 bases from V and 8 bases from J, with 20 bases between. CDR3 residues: CASTSGLGRREKLFF. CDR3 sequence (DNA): TGCGCCAGCACCTCGGGACTGGGGCGGCGAGAAAAACTGTTTTTT.

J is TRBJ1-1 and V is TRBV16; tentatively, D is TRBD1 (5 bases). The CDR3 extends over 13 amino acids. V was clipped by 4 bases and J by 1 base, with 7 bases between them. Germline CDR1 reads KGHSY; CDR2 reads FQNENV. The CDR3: CASSPRGNTEAFF. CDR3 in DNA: TGTGCCAGCAGCCCTAGGGGGAACACTGAAGCTTTCTTT.

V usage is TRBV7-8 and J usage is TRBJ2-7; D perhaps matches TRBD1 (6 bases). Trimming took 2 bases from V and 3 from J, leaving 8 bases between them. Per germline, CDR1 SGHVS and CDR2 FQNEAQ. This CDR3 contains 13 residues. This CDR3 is CASSLQGNYEQYF. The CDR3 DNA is TGTGCCAGCAGCTTACAGGGGAACTACGAGCAGTACTTC.

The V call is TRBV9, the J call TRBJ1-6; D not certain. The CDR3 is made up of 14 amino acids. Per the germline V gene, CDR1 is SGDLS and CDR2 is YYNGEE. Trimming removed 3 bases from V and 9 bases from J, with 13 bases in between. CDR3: CASSAGRNSSPLHF. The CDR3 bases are TGTGCCAGCAGCGCTGGACGGAACAGTTCACCCCTCCACTTT.

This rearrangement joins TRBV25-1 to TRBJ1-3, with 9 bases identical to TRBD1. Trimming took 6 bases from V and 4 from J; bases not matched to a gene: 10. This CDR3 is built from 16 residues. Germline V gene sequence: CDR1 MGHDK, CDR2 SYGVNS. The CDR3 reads CASRPPGQGFGNTIYF. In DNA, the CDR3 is TGTGCCAGCAGACCCCCGGGACAGGGTTTCGGAAACACCATATATTTT.

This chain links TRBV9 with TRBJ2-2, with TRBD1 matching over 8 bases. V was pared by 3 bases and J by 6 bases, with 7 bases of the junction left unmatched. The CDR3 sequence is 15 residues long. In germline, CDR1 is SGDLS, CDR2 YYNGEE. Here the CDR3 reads CASSAGQGAAGELFF. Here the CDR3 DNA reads TGTGCCAGCAGCGCGGGGCAGGGGGCTGCCGGGGAGCTGTTTTTT.